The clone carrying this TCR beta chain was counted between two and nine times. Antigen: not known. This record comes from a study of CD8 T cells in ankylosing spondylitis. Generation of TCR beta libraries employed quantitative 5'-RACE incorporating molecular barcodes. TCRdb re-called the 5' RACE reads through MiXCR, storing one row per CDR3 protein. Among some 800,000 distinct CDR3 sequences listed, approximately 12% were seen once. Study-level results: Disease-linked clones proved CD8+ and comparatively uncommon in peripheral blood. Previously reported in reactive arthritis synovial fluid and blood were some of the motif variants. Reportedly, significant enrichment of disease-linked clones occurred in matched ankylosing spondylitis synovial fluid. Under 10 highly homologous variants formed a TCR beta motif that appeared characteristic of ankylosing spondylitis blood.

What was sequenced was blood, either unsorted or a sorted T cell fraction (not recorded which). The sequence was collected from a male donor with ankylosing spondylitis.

The CDR3 spells CASLDPNSYNEQFF. The CDR3 DNA reads as TGCGCCAGCTTAGACCCCAACTCCTACAATGAGCAGTTCTTC. This rearrangement joins TRBV5-1 to TRBJ2-1; no reliable D call. Trimming left V 7 bases short and J 0 bases short, with 11 bases between. From germline, CDR1 is SGHRS and CDR2 YFSETQ. The CDR3 length is 14 residues. The full variable domain, its missing parts supplied by reference TRBV5-1 and TRBJ2-1, is KAGVTQTPRYLIKTRGQQVTLSCSPISGHRSVSWYQQTPGQGLQFLFEYFSETQRNKGNFPGRFSGRQFSNSRSEMNVSTLELGDSALYLCASLDPNSYNEQFFGPGTRLTVL.